This T cell receptor (beta chain) was recorded in a study of blood T cell repertoires in COVID-19 (dated by TCRdb to between 2020 and 2021). Looking at the study overall: Samples covering the acute and convalescent phases of COVID-19 were provided by collaborators in the United States, Italy and Spain. Where available, HLA class I and class II types were obtained from metadata supplied by the sample provider rather than from assay-based typing. The dataset comprised deeply sampled blood TCRbeta repertoires from subjects exposed to, actively infected with, or recovered from COVID-19. The prospective study material was composed of cDNA or gDNA derived from T cells, B-cell-depleted T cells, or PBMCs. A freely available public database, intended as a resource for researchers studying the immune response to SARS-CoV-2, is where the repertoires were released. Sample metadata almost always included a de-identified subject ID, COVID-19 status, age in years and sex. The samples were drawn from two sources: the first 160 participants of the ongoing ImmuneRACE study, and some 1,300 subjects contributed by 6 global collaborators.

The CDR3 numbers 18 residues from cysteine through phenylalanine. CDR3 DNA only is kept here, 54 bases in frame from base 1. Compared with germline, V lacks 5 bases and J lacks 2 bases; bases without a gene match: 9. As encoded in the germline V gene, CDR1 is SNHLY while CDR2 is FYNNEI. Overall results and qualifications from the work: How much clinical and demographic metadata was included differed by source and by participant, and the metadata was provided uncurated.

The collaborating institutions used their own protocols to collect whole blood in K2EDTA tubes. For TCRbeta analysis, collaborators shipped samples in one of three forms: frozen whole blood, isolated PBMCs, or DNA extracted from either of those sample types. TCRbeta CDR3 regions were amplified from genomic DNA using the immunoSEQ Assay, a bias-controlled multiplex PCR. The paper's data handling went like this. The number of nucleated cells in each sample was estimated by amplification of reference gene primers within the assay. Sequence reads were collapsed and filtered to measure the absolute abundance of every unique TCRbeta CDR3 rearrangement. For each sample, productive Simpson clonality was calculated as the square root of Simpson's diversity index over productive rearrangements. Sourced from immuneACCESS, this table was stored by TCRdb with only in-frame sequences that have V and J called. A share of the clones is absent; for the studies checked, an unresolved V gene accounts for under half, and the remainder has no known explanation. Clone size and the V and J calls come from that table; the DNA yielded D and trimming. The sample table holds 74,000 or so clones, of which 89% were seen once. The biggest ten clones account for 8.2% of the sample.

Concerning this clone itself: Its cognate antigen has yet to be identified. Base quality data are lacking; no much larger clone is found one base away.

The chain is made from TRBV2 and TRBJ2-3, and 14 junctional nucleotides match TRBD2. Sequencing input: peripheral blood. The TCR was taken from a man aged 50 or older with active COVID-19. The sequenced DNA is TGTGCCAGCAGTCAACCTTGGACTAGCGGGGGGACCACAGATACGCAGTATTTT. It is translated as CASSQPWTSGGTTDTQYF.